Only one count was recorded for the clone carrying this T cell receptor beta chain. This sample was included in a study of CD8 T cells in Susac syndrome. The multiple sclerosis controls consisted of treatment-naive patients with relapsing-remitting disease, either stable or active. An amount of RNA that ranged from roughly 0.5 to 1 ug was reverse transcribed with random hexamers. With immunoSEQ multiplex PCR, TCR beta CDR3 was amplified across 54 Vbeta and 13 Jbeta. TCRdb re-analysed the immunoSEQ multiplex PCR reads in MiXCR, keeping a single row per CDR3 protein. The data contain a few hundred thousand distinct CDR3 sequences, more than 80% of them seen just once; the ten biggest clones take up under 0.15%. This CDR3 contains 15 residues. V shed 7 bases and J 5 bases; nucleotides not matched to a gene: 12.

This clonotype was sampled from a human donor with multiple sclerosis. V gene TRBV12-3 or TRBV12-4 combines with J gene TRBJ2-7; 9 nucleotides agree with TRBD1. The sequenced sample was CD8+ T cells from PBMCs. CDR3 bases: TGTGCCAGCACCCGAACGGGACAGGGCTATCACGAGCAGTACTTC. Translation gives CASTRTGQGYHEQYF.